One sample yielded the 8 T cell receptor beta chains listed below, sequenced in a study of T cells after yellow fever vaccination. A single record per CDR3 protein comes from TCRdb applying MiXCR to the 5' RACE reads. The sample lists hundreds of thousands of distinct CDR3 sequences, about 13% occurring once. This sample comprised PBMCs, obtained on the day of the yellow fever booster vaccination. The origin of the receptors is a man under 40 who received the YFV17D yellow fever vaccine.

This clonotype came up a few times. The rearrangement links TRBV9 to TRBJ2-1; 11 bases fit TRBD2. The V gene's germline CDR1 is SGDLS and CDR2 YYNGEE. V was clipped by 3 bases and J by 10 bases; unmatched bases: 6. The CDR3 consists of 14 residues. CDR3 loop: CASSATLAGGEQFF. Here the CDR3 DNA reads TGTGCCAGCAGCGCTACCCTAGCGGGAGGAGAGCAGTTCTTC.

This clonotype came up many times. The chain joins TRBV10-3 to TRBJ2-1, with 7 bases that match TRBD2. V shed 4 bases, J shed 7 bases, and the junction held 4 bases outside the gene matches. Germline CDR1 and CDR2: ENHRY and SYGVKD. The CDR3 runs to 13 residues. The CDR3 region is CAISGPSGNEQFF. CDR3 DNA sequence: TGTGCCATCAGTGGGCCTAGCGGAAATGAGCAGTTCTTC.

This clonotype was seen a few times. The rearrangement uses TRBV7-8 and TRBJ2-1; TRBD2 matches 7 bases. The CDR3 spans 14 residues. The junction had 4 bases not matched to a gene; V was cut back by 1 base and J by 7 bases. CDR1 and CDR2 (germline): SGHVS, FQNEAQ. The CDR3 sequence: CASSLVLGGNEQFF. In nucleotides, the CDR3 is TGTGCCAGCAGCTTAGTTCTGGGAGGGAATGAGCAGTTCTTC.

This chain connects TRBV6-2 or TRBV6-3 to TRBJ2-7; 11 bases fit TRBD2. Losses at the gene ends were 2 bases for V and 6 bases for J; bases not matched to a gene: 9. The CDR3 runs 16 residues. CDR1 and CDR2 (germline): MNHEY, SVGEGT. CDR3 DNA: TGTGCCAGCAGTTACACTAGCGGGAGACTTTCCGGCGAGCAGTACTTC. Translating gives CASSYTSGRLSGEQYF.

This clonotype came up a few times. The chain joins TRBV7-8 to TRBJ2-1, with TRBD2 as a possible D gene (6 bases). V was shortened by 3 bases and J by 0 bases, with 12 bases between the two germline ends. The CDR3 spans 16 residues. CDR1 is SGHVS, CDR2 FQNEAQ, per germline. This CDR3 reads CASSFKRAGSYNEQFF. CDR3 coding DNA: TGTGCCAGCAGCTTTAAGCGGGCAGGCTCCTACAATGAGCAGTTCTTC.

This clonotype has a handful of counts. This sequence joins TRBV7-2 and TRBJ2-7; no reliable D call. CDR3 length: 13 amino acids. V dropped 2 bases and J dropped 4 bases, with 9 bases sitting between them. Germline CDR1 SGHTA, CDR2 FQGNSA. The CDR3 nucleotides read TGTGCCAGCAGCTTAATGCCCCAATACGAGCAGTACTTC. This gives the protein CASSLMPQYEQYF. Drawing the rest from reference TRBV7-2 and TRBJ2-7, the complete variable domain is GAGVSQSPSNKVTEKGKDVELRCDPISGHTALYWYRQSLGQGLEFLIYFQGNSAPDKSGLPSDRFSAERTGGSVSTLTIQRTQQEDSAVYLCASSLMPQYEQYFGPGTRLTVT.

V is TRBV12-3 or TRBV12-4 and J is TRBJ2-7, with D tentatively TRBD1 (5 bases). V was pared by 2 bases and J by 3 bases, with 11 bases between. This CDR3 is built from 14 residues. CDR3 bases: TGTGCCAGCAGTTTAAGAGGACACCTCTACGAGCAGTACTTC. It translates to CASSLRGHLYEQYF.

This clonotype showed up just a few times. The V gene is TRBV9, the J gene TRBJ2-7; a possible D gene is TRBD2 (6 bases). The CDR3 has 13 residues. V lost 4 bases and J lost 3, with 11 bases in between. Germline V CDR1 and CDR2: SGDLS, YYNGEE. The CDR3, as DNA: TGTGCCAGCAGCCCCCGGGGGTTCTACGAGCAGTACTTC. Translated, it gives CASSPRGFYEQYF. The variable domain in full, completed from reference TRBV9 and TRBJ2-7, reads DSGVTQTPKHLITATGQRVTLRCSPRSGDLSVYWYQQSLDQGLQFLIQYYNGEERAKGNILERFSAQQFPDLHSELNLSSLELGDSALYFCASSPRGFYEQYFGPGTRLTVT.